The entry that follows covers one T cell receptor (beta chain) sequence. What it binds is unknown. The repertoire was sequenced with immunoSEQ multiplex PCR; TCRdb's copy has only in-frame clones and lacks some. The sample carries about 120,000 clones, 90% recorded once. The data were taken from a study of graft-versus-host responses after intestinal transplantation. CDR1 is LNHDA and CDR2 is SQIVND in the germline V gene (reference sequence). This CDR3 comprises 13 residues. V shed 4 bases and J shed 5 bases, with 11 bases lying between them. Study-level points and caveats: Some patients had graft-donor T cell macrochimerism, and their allografts showed high graft-versus-host to host-versus-graft clonal ratios.

This TCR derives from a human donor who received an intestinal transplant. The V and J genes are TRBV19 and TRBJ2-5; D possibly corresponds to TRBD1 (5 bases). The material was unstimulated CD4+ T cells sorted from spleen or lymph node cells, obtained before intestinal transplant. The CDR3 DNA reads TGTGCCAGTAGTAGTCAGGGTGGGGAGACCCAGTACTTC. This translates into CASSSQGGETQYF.